These 30 T cell receptor beta chains came from one sample sequenced in a study of molecular identifiers for immune sequencing clone quantification. Via MiXCR, TCRdb re-called the PCR reads, giving one row per CDR3 protein. This table holds 85,000 to 100,000 distinct CDR3 sequences, approximately 24% found once. The specimen was naive CD8+ T cells from blood, with Jurkat cell RNA spiked in. Subset here: FACS-sorted CD8+CD4-CCR7+CD45RA+ naive T cells. Receptor source: a human donor in good health. Some libraries in this study had Jurkat cell RNA spiked in.

On this clonotype itself: A much larger clonotype is one base distant, so this may be a read error. The missing conserved phenylalanine or tryptophan at the end of this CDR3 makes a read error likely. The CDR3 bases are TGTGCCAGTACCCAGGGAACCCGTAGCAATCAGCCCCAGCATCTT. It yields the protein CASTQGTRSNQPQHL. The V call is TRBV19, the J call TRBJ1-5; D possibly corresponds to TRBD1 (5 bases). The germline gives CDR1 LNHDA, CDR2 SQIVND (reference sequence). This CDR3 is built from 15 residues. Trimming stripped 7 bases from V and 0 bases from J, with 13 bases between.

With respect to this clonotype: This may arise from a read error, as a much more abundant clone is one base away. This sequence joins TRBV30 and TRBJ2-1; D perhaps matches TRBD1 (6 bases). This CDR3 has 13 amino acids. Germline CDR1 reads GTSNPN; CDR2 reads SVGIG (reference sequence). CDR3 region: CAWGVGGSNEQFF. CDR3 nucleotides: TGTGCCTGGGGTGTAGGGGGTAGCAATGAGCAGTTCTTC.

This clonotype was counted a few times. V is TRBV27 and J is TRBJ2-2; TRBD2 aligns across 11 bases. This CDR3 region has 14 residues. V lost 7 bases, J lost 4 bases, and 2 bases stayed unmatched. CDR1 and CDR2 (germline): MNHEY, SMNVEV (reference sequence). DNA for the CDR3: TGTGCCAGCAACCTAGCGGGGGGCACCGGGGAGCTGTTTTTT. Protein: CASNLAGGTGELFF.

The sample holds many counts of this clonotype. The chain uses TRBV7-9 and TRBJ1-6; 7 bases match TRBD1. CDR3 size: 14 residues. The ends lost 5 bases at V and 5 bases at J; junction bases unmatched: 3. From germline, CDR1 is SEHNR and CDR2 FQNEAQ (reference sequence). CDR3 in amino acids: CASSRDSDNSPLHF. The CDR3 bases are TGTGCCAGCAGCCGGGACAGCGATAATTCACCCCTCCACTTT.

This clonotype was counted ten times or more. The chain couples TRBV3-1 to TRBJ2-1, with TRBD1 matching over 7 bases. V was clipped by 4 bases and J by 9 bases; unmatched bases: 3. Germline lookup yields CDR1 LGHDT and CDR2 YNNKEL (reference sequence). The CDR3 has 12 residues. Written as DNA, the CDR3 is TGTGCCAGCAGCCCTACAGGGGCTGAGCAGTTCTTC. Its protein is CASSPTGAEQFF.

This clonotype was counted many times. V and J are TRBV30 and TRBJ1-3; TRBD1 aligns across 11 bases. J was trimmed by 4 bases and V by 0 bases; bases with no gene match: 5. From germline, CDR1 is GTSNPN and CDR2 SVGIG (reference sequence). The CDR3 consists of 16 residues. This chain's CDR3 is CAWSVLDRGLGNTIYF. The CDR3, as DNA: TGTGCCTGGAGTGTACTGGACAGGGGGCTCGGAAACACCATATATTTT.

Many counts were recorded for this clonotype. CDR3 protein: CSARAVAKNIQYF. The CDR3 bases are TGCAGTGCTAGAGCTGTTGCCAAAAACATTCAGTACTTC. The chain employs TRBV20-1 and TRBJ2-4; D remains ambiguous. The ends were cut back, 1 base at V and 1 base at J, with 5 bases in the middle. The CDR3 is 13 residues long. From germline, CDR1 is DFQATT and CDR2 SNEGSKA (reference sequence).

This clonotype was detected many times. This rearrangement joins TRBV19 to TRBJ2-3, with 9 positions matching TRBD2. Trimming took 3 bases from V and 5 from J; bases not matched to a gene: 6. The CDR3 has 15 residues. Germline V gene lookup returns CDR1 LNHDA and CDR2 SQIVND (reference sequence). The CDR3 sequence is CASSIGGGVGDTQYF. The CDR3, as DNA: TGTGCCAGTAGTATTGGCGGGGGGGTCGGAGATACGCAGTATTTT.

This clonotype was detected ten times or more. V is TRBV27 and J is TRBJ1-5, with a weak D call TRBD1 (5 bases). The V end lost 5 bases, the J end lost 0 bases, and 17 bases lay between the germline ends. This CDR3 has 17 amino acids. Germline CDR1 and CDR2: MNHEY and SMNVEV (reference sequence). The CDR3 DNA sequence: TGTGCCAGCAGTATGGGGCAGCTTTTTGGTAGCAATCAGCCCCAGCATTTT. Translation gives CASSMGQLFGSNQPQHF.

This sequence joins TRBV4-1 and TRBJ2-7; 9 bases line up with TRBD1. The ends lost 1 base at V and 5 bases at J; junction bases unmatched: 9. Per germline, CDR1 MGHRA and CDR2 YSYEKL. The CDR3 runs 16 residues. The CDR3 reads CASSQGTGAMGHEQYF. CDR3 sequence (DNA): TGCGCCAGCAGCCAAGGGACAGGGGCTATGGGCCACGAGCAGTACTTC.

A remark on this clonotype: A read error may be the cause here, since a much bigger clone is one base away. V gene TRBV15 combines with J gene TRBJ2-7, with D tentatively TRBD1 (6 bases). The CDR3 sequence is 14 residues long. V was cut by 8 bases and J by 2 bases, with 16 bases left in between. Germline CDR1 is LNHNV and CDR2 is YYDKDF (reference sequence). The CDR3 nucleotides read TGTGCCACCTCTCCCTGGACAGAGGCCTACGAGCAGTACTTC. Protein sequence: CATSPWTEAYEQYF.

This clonotype showed up just a few times. This sequence joins TRBV7-9 and TRBJ1-2, with 7 nucleotides matching TRBD1. The germline V gene has CDR1 SEHNR and CDR2 FQNEAQ (reference sequence). V lost 3 bases and J lost 8; bases outside the gene matches: 9. The CDR3 totals 14 residues. The CDR3 DNA reads as TGTGCCAGCAGCTTCAGGGGGGATTGGGGCGGCTACACCTTC. Its protein is CASSFRGDWGGYTF.

There are many counts of this clonotype. The CDR3 here is CASSYVQSGADTQYF. The DNA for the CDR3 is TGTGCCAGCAGCTATGTTCAATCTGGGGCAGATACGCAGTATTTT. This sequence joins TRBV11-1 and TRBJ2-3, with unresolved D. In germline, CDR1 is SGHAT, CDR2 FQDESV (reference sequence). V was clipped by 4 bases and J by 4 bases, with 15 bases between them. The CDR3 is 15 amino acids.

Regarding this clonotype: A much larger clone lies a single base off, so this may be a read error. This rearrangement joins TRBV12-3 or TRBV12-4 to TRBJ2-7; perhaps TRBD2 as D (5 bases). The CDR3 has 15 residues. V lost 8 bases and J 0 bases, leaving 17 bases between the germline ends. This chain's CDR3 is CASCSSGKTSYEQYF. Here the CDR3 DNA reads TGTGCCAGCTGTTCGTCGGGGAAAACCTCCTACGAGCAGTACTTC.

This clonotype has ten or more counts. This sequence joins TRBV12-5 and TRBJ1-5, with D possibly being TRBD1 (6 bases). The germline V gene has CDR1 LGHNT and CDR2 FRNRAP. The CDR3 contains 17 residues. Trimming took off 2 bases at V and 7 bases at J, with 21 bases between the two ends. The chain's CDR3 is CASGLPLTQGLGQPQHF. DNA for the CDR3: TGTGCTAGTGGTTTGCCACTAACACAGGGTTTAGGACAGCCCCAGCATTTT.

This clonotype turned up a few times. This sequence joins TRBV5-6 and TRBJ2-7, with 8 bases identical to TRBD2. V shed 6 bases, J shed 2 bases, and the junction held 10 bases outside the gene matches. CDR1 is SGHDT and CDR2 is YYEEEE in the germline V gene. The CDR3 length is 15 residues. The CDR3 is CASTQKREQTYEQYF. CDR3 bases: TGTGCCAGCACCCAAAAGCGGGAGCAGACCTACGAGCAGTACTTC.

This clonotype was seen repeatedly, ten times or more. The chain carries TRBV20-1 and TRBJ1-4; D gene uncertain. This CDR3 spans 14 amino acids. Germline V gene data show CDR1 as DFQATT and CDR2 as SNEGSKA (reference sequence). V lost 1 base to trimming and J lost 8 bases, with 14 bases between them. The CDR3 here is CSARGGSLGEKLFF. The CDR3 region has the DNA TGCAGTGCTAGAGGAGGCAGCCTTGGGGAAAAACTGTTTTTT.

This clonotype was counted many times. This rearrangement joins TRBV19 to TRBJ1-6; D call uncertain. V gave up 5 bases and J gave up 7 bases, with 18 bases separating them. CDR1 and CDR2 from the germline V gene are LNHDA and SQIVND (reference sequence). This CDR3 spans 16 amino acids. The CDR3 DNA sequence: TGTGCCAGTAGTCCCCTCCCGGGGATAGAGAATTCACCCCTCCACTTT. It specifies CASSPLPGIENSPLHF.

This clonotype came up many times. This rearrangement joins TRBV14 to TRBJ1-2, with TRBD1 matching over 12 bases. V shed 0 bases, J shed 8 bases, and the junction held 10 bases outside the gene matches. Germline V gene lookup returns CDR1 SGHDN and CDR2 FVKESK. This CDR3 is 17 amino acids long. The CDR3 nucleotides are TGTGCCAGCAGCCAAGAACTCCTGGGGACAGGGGGCAACGGCTACACCTTC. Its translation is CASSQELLGTGGNGYTF.

This clonotype was observed a few times. V and J are TRBV11-2 and TRBJ1-5; D is ambiguous. Deletions cut 5 bases from V and 4 bases from J, with 6 bases between. Germline CDR1 is SGHAT and CDR2 is FQNNGV. The CDR3 is made up of 12 amino acids. As DNA, the CDR3 is TGTGCCAGCAGCGCACTAAATCAGCCCCAGCATTTT. This translates into CASSALNQPQHF. The full variable domain, rest sourced from reference TRBV11-2 and TRBJ1-5, is EAGVAQSPRYKIIEKRQSVAFWCNPISGHATLYWYQQILGQGPKLLIQFQNNGVVDDSQLPKDRFSAERLKGVDSTLKIQPAKLEDSAVYLCASSALNQPQHFGDGTRLSIL.

This clonotype was counted ten times or more. The CDR3 reads CASSLAPRTSYEQYF. The CDR3 DNA is TGTGCCAGCAGCTTAGCTCCCAGGACTAGCTACGAGCAGTACTTC. The chain links TRBV11-2 to TRBJ2-7, with 7 bases fitting TRBD2. The CDR3 consists of 15 residues. Looked up from germline, CDR1 is SGHAT and CDR2 is FQNNGV. V shed 1 base, J shed 3 bases, and the junction held 6 bases outside the gene matches.

Note on this clonotype: A much more abundant neighbour one base away suggests this may be a read error. This chain connects TRBV4-3 to TRBJ2-7, with TRBD1 as a possible D gene (7 bases). Trimming left V 1 base short and J 2 bases short, with 12 bases between. The CDR3 is 15 amino acids. Germline V gives CDR1 LGHNA, CDR2 YSLEER. The CDR3 here is CASSQGSRGAYEQYF. The CDR3 coding sequence is TGCGCCAGCAGCCAAGGAAGCAGGGGGGCCTACGAGCAGTACTTC.

In DNA form, the CDR3 reads TGTGCCAGCAGTGATTACAGCGGCTACACAGATACGCAGTATTTT. Amino acid sequence: CASSDYSGYTDTQYF. The genes are TRBV12-3 or TRBV12-4 and TRBJ2-3, with D perhaps TRBD2 (5 bases). Trimming left V 5 bases short and J 2 bases short, with 14 bases between. This CDR3 is built from 15 residues.

Turning to this clonotype: Just one base apart from a much larger clone, this may be a read error. This chain connects TRBV2 to TRBJ2-6; no clear D gene. This CDR3 spans 13 amino acids. Germline CDR1 reads SNHLY; CDR2 reads FYNNEI. V lost 8 bases and J 6 bases, leaving 11 bases between the germline ends. CDR3: CASDSSVANVLTF. CDR3 bases: TGTGCCAGCGACTCGTCCGTGGCCAACGTCCTGACTTTC.

This clonotype appeared many times. The rearrangement joins TRBV5-1 to TRBJ2-3; TRBD2 matches 15 bases. Per the germline V gene, CDR1 is SGHRS and CDR2 is YFSETQ. V lost 0 bases to trimming and J lost 4 bases; unmatched junction nucleotides: 6. The CDR3 totals 18 residues. The CDR3 DNA reads TGCGCCAGCAGCTTGGAGGAGGGACTAGCGGGAGGCCCAGATACGCAGTATTTT. As protein: CASSLEEGLAGGPDTQYF.

This clonotype was seen at least ten times. The J gene is TRBJ2-3, the V gene TRBV27; 16 nucleotides line up with TRBD2. Trimming at V came to 7 bases and at J to 5 bases, leaving 6 bases not matched to a gene. This CDR3 has 16 residues. Germline V lookup: CDR1 MNHEY, CDR2 SMNVEV (reference sequence). Written as DNA, the CDR3 is TGTGCCAGCAAGGGACTAGCGGGGGGGCCCTTAGATACGCAGTATTTT. Translated, it gives CASKGLAGGPLDTQYF.

This clonotype was counted many times. V is TRBV5-6 and J is TRBJ2-3; 12 nucleotides match TRBD1. Trimming cost V 2 bases and J 2 bases; bases outside gene matches: 15. The CDR3 covers 20 residues. Germline-derived CDR1 and CDR2 are SGHDT and YYEEEE. The CDR3 is CASSLPPGQGAIEFTDTQYF. As DNA, the CDR3 is TGTGCCAGCAGCTTACCGCCGGGACAGGGGGCGATTGAGTTCACAGATACGCAGTATTTT.

Notes on this clonotype: A much more abundant neighbour one base away suggests this may be a read error. The CDR3 does not close with the conserved phenylalanine or tryptophan, likely indicating a read error. The chain couples TRBV10-3 to TRBJ2-3; D not resolved. V lost 2 bases, J lost 0 bases, and 6 bases lay in between. The CDR3 covers 14 residues. Germline CDR1 is ENHRY and CDR2 is SYGVKD. This chain's CDR3 is CAISEQRSTDTQYS. CDR3 DNA sequence: TGTGCCATCAGTGAGCAGAGAAGCACAGATACGCAGTATTCT.

In its sample, this clonotype was seen a few times. One junction end does not reproduce the germline sequence, and a read error may be involved. The chain recombines TRBV4-1 with TRBJ2-1; 11 bases line up with TRBD2. Germline CDR1 reads MGHRA; CDR2 reads YSYEKL. The CDR3 is 15 amino acids. CDR3 bases: TGCGCCAGCAGCCAAACTAGCGGGAGAGTCGATGAGCAGCTCTTC. It yields the protein CASSQTSGRVDEQLF.

This clonotype showed up many times. The chain is built from TRBV9 and TRBJ1-1; 8 bases agree with TRBD1. The germline V gene has CDR1 SGDLS and CDR2 YYNGEE. Trimming at V came to 4 bases and at J to 5 bases, leaving 13 bases not matched to a gene. CDR3 length: 16 amino acids. The CDR3 bases are TGTGCCAGCAGCCCTCAGATTACAGGGGGGGGGACTGAAGCTTTCTTT. The encoded protein is CASSPQITGGGTEAFF.